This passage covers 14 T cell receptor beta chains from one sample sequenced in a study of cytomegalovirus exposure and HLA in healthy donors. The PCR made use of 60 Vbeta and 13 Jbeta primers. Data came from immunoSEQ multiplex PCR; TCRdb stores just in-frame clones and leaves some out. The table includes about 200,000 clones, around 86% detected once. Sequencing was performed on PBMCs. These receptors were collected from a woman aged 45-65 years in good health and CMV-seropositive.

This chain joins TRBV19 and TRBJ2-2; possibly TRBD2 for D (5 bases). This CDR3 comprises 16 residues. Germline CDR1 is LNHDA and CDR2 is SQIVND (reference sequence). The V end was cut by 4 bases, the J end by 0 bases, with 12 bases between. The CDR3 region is CASSRAGVPNTGELFF. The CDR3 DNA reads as TGTGCCAGTAGTAGGGCGGGCGTCCCGAACACCGGGGAGCTGTTTTTT. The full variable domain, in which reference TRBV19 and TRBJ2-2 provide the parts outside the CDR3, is DGGITQSPKYLFRKEGQNVTLSCEQNLNHDAMYWYRQDPGQGLRLIYYSQIVNDFQKGDIAEGYSVSREKKESFPLTVTSAQKNPTAFYLCASSRAGVPNTGELFFGEGSRLTVL.

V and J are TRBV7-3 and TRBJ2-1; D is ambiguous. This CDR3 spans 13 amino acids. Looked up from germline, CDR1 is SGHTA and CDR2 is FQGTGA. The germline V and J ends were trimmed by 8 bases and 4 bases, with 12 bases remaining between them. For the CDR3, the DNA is TGTGCCAGCTCCCCCGCTACTTACAATGAGCAGTTCTTC. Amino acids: CASSPATYNEQFF.

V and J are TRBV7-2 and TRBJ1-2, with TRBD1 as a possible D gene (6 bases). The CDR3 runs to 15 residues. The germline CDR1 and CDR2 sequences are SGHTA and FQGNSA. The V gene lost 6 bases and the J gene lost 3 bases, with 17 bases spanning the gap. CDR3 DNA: TGTGCCAGCAGGGGCCCAGGGGACGCGGACTATGGCTACACCTTC. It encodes CASRGPGDADYGYTF.

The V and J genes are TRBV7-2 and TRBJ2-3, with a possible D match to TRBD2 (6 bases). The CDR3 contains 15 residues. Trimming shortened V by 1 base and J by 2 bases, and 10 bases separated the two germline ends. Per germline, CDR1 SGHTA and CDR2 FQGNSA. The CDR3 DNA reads TGTGCCAGCAGCTTAGTGGGGGACTCCACAGATACGCAGTATTTT. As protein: CASSLVGDSTDTQYF.

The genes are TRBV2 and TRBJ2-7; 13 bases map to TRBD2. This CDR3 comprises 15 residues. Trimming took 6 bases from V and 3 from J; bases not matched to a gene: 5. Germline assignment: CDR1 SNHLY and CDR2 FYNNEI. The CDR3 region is CASRERTSGSYEQYF. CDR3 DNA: TGTGCCAGCAGGGAAAGGACTAGCGGGAGCTACGAGCAGTACTTC.

The CDR3 region has the DNA TGTGCCAGCAGTGGGGCGGGAGTAGGCGAGGGCTACACCTTC. Translated: CASSGAGVGEGYTF. This chain connects TRBV6-1 to TRBJ1-2; D is ambiguous. Germline V gene lookup returns CDR1 MNHNS and CDR2 SASEGT. This CDR3 spans 14 amino acids. V was clipped by 4 bases and J by 8 bases, with 17 bases between them.

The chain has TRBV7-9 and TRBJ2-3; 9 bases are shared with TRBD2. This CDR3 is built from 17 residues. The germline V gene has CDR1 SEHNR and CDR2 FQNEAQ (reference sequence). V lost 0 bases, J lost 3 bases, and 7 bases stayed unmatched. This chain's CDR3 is CASSLADSGGLTDTQYF. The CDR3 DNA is TGTGCCAGCAGCTTAGCGGATAGCGGGGGTCTAACAGATACGCAGTATTTT.

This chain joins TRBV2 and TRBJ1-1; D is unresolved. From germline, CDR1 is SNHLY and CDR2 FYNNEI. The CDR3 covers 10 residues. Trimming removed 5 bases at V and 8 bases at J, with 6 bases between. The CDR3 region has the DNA TGTGCCAGCAGTTGGCGGGAAGCTTTCTTT. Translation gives CASSWREAFF.

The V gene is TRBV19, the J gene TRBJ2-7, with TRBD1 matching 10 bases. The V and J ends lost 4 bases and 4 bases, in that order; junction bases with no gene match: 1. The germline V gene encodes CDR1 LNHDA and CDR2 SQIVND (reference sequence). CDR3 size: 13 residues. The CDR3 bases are TGTGCCAGTAGTAGGGGACAGGGGTACGAGCAGTACTTC. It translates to CASSRGQGYEQYF.

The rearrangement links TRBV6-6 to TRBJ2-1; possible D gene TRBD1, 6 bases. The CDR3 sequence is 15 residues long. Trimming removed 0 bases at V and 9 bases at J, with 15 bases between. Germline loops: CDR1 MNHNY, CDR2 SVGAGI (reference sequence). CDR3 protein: CASSYSRQATFEQFF. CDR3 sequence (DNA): TGTGCCAGCAGTTACTCGAGACAGGCTACCTTTGAGCAGTTCTTC.

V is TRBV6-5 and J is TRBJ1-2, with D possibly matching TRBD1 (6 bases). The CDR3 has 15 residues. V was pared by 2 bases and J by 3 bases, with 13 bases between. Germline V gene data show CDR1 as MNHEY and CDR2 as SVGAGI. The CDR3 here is CASSYGDPGDYGYTF. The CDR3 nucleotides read TGTGCCAGCAGTTACGGGGACCCAGGGGACTATGGCTACACCTTC.

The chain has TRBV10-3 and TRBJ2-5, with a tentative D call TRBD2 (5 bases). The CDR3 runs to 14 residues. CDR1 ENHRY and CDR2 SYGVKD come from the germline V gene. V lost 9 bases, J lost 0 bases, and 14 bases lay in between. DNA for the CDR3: TGTGCCATATCCGAGCCGGGGTACCAAGAGACCCAGTACTTC. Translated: CAISEPGYQETQYF.

CDR3: CASNLAGGSYEQYF. CDR3 in DNA: TGTGCCAGCAATCTAGCGGGAGGATCCTACGAGCAGTACTTC. The J gene is TRBJ2-7, the V gene TRBV28, with 11 bases lining up with TRBD2. The germline V gene has CDR1 MDHEN and CDR2 SYDVKM. The CDR3 has 14 residues. Germline trimming cut 7 bases from V and 1 base from J; bases unmatched to any gene: 3. The full variable domain, rest sourced from reference TRBV28 and TRBJ2-7, is DVKVTQSSRYLVKRTGEKVFLECVQDMDHENMFWYRQDPGLGLRLIYFSYDVKMKEKGDIPEGYSVSREKKERFSLILESASTNQTSMYLCASNLAGGSYEQYFGPGTRLTVT.

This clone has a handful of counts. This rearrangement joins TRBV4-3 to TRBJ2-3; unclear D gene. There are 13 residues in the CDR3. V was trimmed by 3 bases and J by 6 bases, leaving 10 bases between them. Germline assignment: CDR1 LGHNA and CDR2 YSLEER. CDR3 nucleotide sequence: TGCGCCAGCAGCCAGCTTGCCGGGGATACGCAGTATTTT. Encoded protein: CASSQLAGDTQYF.